These 20 T cell receptor beta chains originate from one sample sequenced in a study of T cells in Graves' hyperthyroidism and ophthalmopathy. RNA transcripts provided the source from which TCR beta CDR3 regions were amplified. The TCR CDR3 was amplified in a first-round RT-PCR using the HTBI primer set. TCRdb reanalysed the multiplex PCR reads using MiXCR and keeps one entry per CDR3 protein. The sample shows 490,000 or so distinct CDR3 sequences, approximately 23% of them seen only once. Sequencing was carried out using blood. The receptor set was obtained from a woman between 70 and 85 years old with Graves' ophthalmopathy.

This clonotype was seen at least ten times. The chain joins TRBV2 to TRBJ1-1; D ambiguous. CDR1 SNHLY and CDR2 FYNNEI come from the germline V gene. The CDR3 is 13 amino acids. V dropped 0 bases and J dropped 8 bases, with 10 bases sitting between them. The DNA of the CDR3 is TGTGCCAGCAGTGAAGCGTTGACCGGCGAAGCTTTCTTT. It yields the protein CASSEALTGEAFF.

V and J are TRBV9 and TRBJ2-3, with 7 bases that match TRBD2. There are 15 residues in the CDR3. J was trimmed by 5 bases and V by 0 bases; bases with no gene match: 6. Germline assignment: CDR1 SGDLS and CDR2 YYNGEE. CDR3 protein: CASSVAGGSGDTQYF. CDR3 coding DNA: TGTGCCAGCAGCGTAGCAGGCGGGAGCGGAGATACGCAGTATTTT.

The rearrangement uses TRBV7-9 and TRBJ2-3, with 7 bases identical to TRBD1. The CDR3 loop spans 15 amino acids. V gave up 5 bases and J gave up 1 base; unmatched junction bases: 6. The germline CDR1 and CDR2 sequences are SEHNR and FQNEAQ (reference sequence). CDR3 nucleotide sequence: TGTGCCAGCAGCACTTACAGGGGACGCACAGATACGCAGTATTTT. Amino acids: CASSTYRGRTDTQYF.

This rearrangement joins TRBV4-1 to TRBJ2-1; the match to TRBD2 covers 9 bases. Germline CDR1 MGHRA, CDR2 YSYEKL. The V segment lost 3 bases and the J segment 13 bases; nucleotides outside the gene matches: 7. The CDR3 is 13 residues long. Written as DNA, the CDR3 is TGCGCCAGCAGCCATCCCACTAGCGGGCTCCAGTTCTTC. Translating gives CASSHPTSGLQFF.

In its sample, this clonotype was seen a few times. This rearrangement joins TRBV20-1 to TRBJ1-4; 7 bases agree with TRBD1. CDR1 is DFQATT, CDR2 SNEGSKA, per germline (reference sequence). The length of the CDR3 is 14 residues. The V gene end was trimmed by 6 bases and the J gene end by 8 bases; junction bases not matched to a gene: 12. For the CDR3, the DNA is TGCAGTGCGTCTGAAGGGGGCTGGGAAGAAAAACTGTTTTTT. This codes for CSASEGGWEEKLFF.

The genes are TRBV10-2 and TRBJ1-2, with 7 bases identical to TRBD1. There are 13 residues in the CDR3. V lost 6 bases, J lost 7 bases, and 8 bases stayed unmatched. Germline V gene lookup returns CDR1 WSHSY and CDR2 SAAADI. The CDR3 DNA sequence: TGCGCCAGCAGGGGCACAGGGGTGGCTGGCTACACCTTC. Translation gives CASRGTGVAGYTF.

The rearrangement uses TRBV10-3 and TRBJ1-6; D ambiguous. Looked up from germline, CDR1 is ENHRY and CDR2 is SYGVKD. Trimming stripped 3 bases from V and 0 bases from J, with 6 bases between. The length of the CDR3 is 15 residues. CDR3: CAISDGHSYNSPLHF. Here the CDR3 DNA reads TGTGCCATCAGTGACGGGCACTCCTATAATTCACCCCTCCACTTT.

The gene calls are TRBV20-1 and TRBJ2-7; 10 nucleotides line up with TRBD2. Germline values: CDR1 DFQATT, CDR2 SNEGSKA (reference sequence). With V trimmed by 1 base and J by 6 bases, 0 bases remained unmatched. CDR3 length equals 12 residues. In DNA form, the CDR3 reads TGCAGTGCTAGAGGGACTAGCGGCGAGCAGTACTTC. Translating gives CSARGTSGEQYF.

This clonotype was found many times. This chain uses TRBV30 with TRBJ1-2, with no clear D. The V end lost 1 base, the J end lost 2 bases, and 11 bases lay between the germline ends. The length of the CDR3 is 14 residues. Germline CDR1 is GTSNPN and CDR2 is SVGIG (reference sequence). The CDR3: CAWSEAGKNYGYTF. In DNA, the CDR3 is TGTGCCTGGAGTGAGGCAGGCAAAAACTATGGCTACACCTTC.

This clonotype was detected only a few times. The rearrangement uses TRBV19 and TRBJ1-1; D possibly corresponds to TRBD1 (5 bases). The V gene's germline CDR1 is LNHDA and CDR2 SQIVND (reference sequence). This CDR3 is 19 amino acids long. The germline V and J ends were trimmed by 3 bases and 0 bases, with 23 bases remaining between them. The CDR3 reads CASSIPSQGRQRLNTEAFF. The CDR3 region has the DNA TGTGCCAGTAGTATCCCCTCGCAGGGTCGCCAACGATTGAACACTGAAGCTTTCTTT.

DNA for the CDR3: TGCGCCAGCCTGCCAGGACCCGGAGAGGTCAATGAGCAGTTCTTC. Protein: CASLPGPGEVNEQFF. This rearrangement joins TRBV5-1 to TRBJ2-1; no reliable D call. Trimming cost V 7 bases and J 6 bases, with 20 bases left between them. This CDR3 contains 15 residues. Per germline, CDR1 SGHRS and CDR2 YFSETQ.

J is TRBJ1-3 and V is TRBV7-9; D unclear. This CDR3 contains 15 residues. Trimming pared 1 base from V and 0 bases from J, leaving 7 bases between. Germline V lookup: CDR1 SEHNR, CDR2 FQNEAQ (reference sequence). This CDR3 is CASSLVQTSGNTIYF. CDR3 DNA: TGTGCCAGCAGCTTAGTACAGACCTCTGGAAACACCATATATTTT.

The chain uses TRBV18 and TRBJ2-1; 8 nucleotides match TRBD2. CDR3 length equals 16 residues. The germline V gene encodes CDR1 KGHSH and CDR2 LQKENI. J lost 5 bases, V lost 3 bases, and 9 bases had no gene match. For the CDR3, the DNA is TGTGCCAGCTCACCCCTCCAAATAGCGGGACACAATGAGCAGTTCTTC. Its protein product is CASSPLQIAGHNEQFF.

This clonotype was found a few times. The chain carries TRBV10-3 and TRBJ2-7, with unresolved D. Deletions cut 5 bases from V and 3 bases from J, with 20 bases between. The CDR3 has 16 amino acids. Germline CDR1 reads ENHRY; CDR2 reads SYGVKD. This CDR3 is CAISKKTVIGYYEQYF. DNA of the CDR3: TGTGCCATCAGTAAAAAGACTGTTATTGGGTACTACGAGCAGTACTTC.

This clonotype was observed a handful of times. The chain is built from TRBV14 and TRBJ2-1; 14 nucleotides align to TRBD2. The J segment lost 7 bases and the V segment lost 4 bases, leaving 3 bases of the junction unmatched. The length of the CDR3 is 15 residues. In germline, CDR1 is SGHDN, CDR2 FVKESK. CDR3 sequence: CASSRWTSGRNEQFF. The CDR3 DNA sequence: TGTGCCAGCAGCCGTTGGACTAGCGGGAGGAATGAGCAGTTCTTC.

The rearrangement joins TRBV5-1 to TRBJ2-7; 10 bases line up with TRBD1. CDR1 and CDR2 (germline): SGHRS, YFSETQ. This CDR3 is built from 13 residues. J was trimmed by 6 bases and V by 3 bases; bases with no gene match: 3. The CDR3 sequence is CASSSGTGVEQYF. In DNA form, the CDR3 reads TGCGCCAGCAGCTCCGGGACAGGGGTCGAGCAGTACTTC.

Ten or more counts support this clonotype. The V gene is TRBV10-3, the J gene TRBJ2-3; D ambiguous. The V gene lost 4 bases and the J gene lost 2 bases, with 10 bases spanning the gap. This CDR3 contains 14 residues. Germline CDR1 is ENHRY and CDR2 is SYGVKD. In DNA form, the CDR3 reads TGTGCCATCAGTGTTTCGATCACCACAGATACGCAGTATTTT. The encoded protein is CAISVSITTDTQYF.

The chain combines TRBV11-2 with TRBJ1-1; D ambiguous. Trimming cost V 8 bases and J 3 bases, with 13 bases left between them. Germline assignment: CDR1 SGHAT and CDR2 FQNNGV. This CDR3 has 13 residues. The CDR3 is CASSPLAYTEAFF. The CDR3 nucleotides read TGTGCCAGCTCCCCCTTGGCGTACACTGAAGCTTTCTTT.

This clonotype has ten or more counts. This chain links TRBV28 with TRBJ2-7; 9 bases agree with TRBD2. CDR3 length equals 14 residues. Germline V CDR1 and CDR2: MDHEN, SYDVKM. V gave up 6 bases and J gave up 1 base; unmatched junction bases: 4. The CDR3 here is CASRSGLASYEQYF. CDR3 bases: TGTGCCAGCAGGTCGGGACTAGCTTCCTACGAGCAGTACTTC.

This clonotype was seen just once. The V call is TRBV7-9, the J call TRBJ2-4; the D gene is possibly TRBD1 (6 bases). CDR1 is SEHNR, CDR2 FQNEAQ, per germline (reference sequence). The CDR3 extends over 14 amino acids. V shed 5 bases and J shed 2 bases, with 10 bases lying between them. Written as DNA, the CDR3 is TGTGCCAGCAGCGCTCGGGACACCAAAAACATTCAGTACTTC. This translates into CASSARDTKNIQYF.